This TCR beta chain was identified during a study of blood T cells in healthy people across ages. Through a sample-barcoded 5' primer and a J-beta primer mix, a second PCR was run for roughly 6 to 12 cycles. TCRdb processed the 5' RACE reads anew with MiXCR; each CDR3 protein has one entry. The table includes 350,000 to 450,000 distinct CDR3 sequences, approximately 52% detected once. Study outcomes and limitations: Observed TCR beta diversity per million T cells went down as age went up. This fall followed a roughly linear course with age.

For this clonotype: Its antigen is as yet unknown.

Losses at the gene ends were 3 bases for V and 0 bases for J; bases not matched to a gene: 9. This CDR3 contains 18 residues. Germline V gives CDR1 MNHEY, CDR2 SVGEGT. The rearrangement uses TRBV6-2 or TRBV6-3 and TRBJ2-7; the match to TRBD2 covers 12 bases. The sequenced material came from blood. The TCR sequence derives from a man in his fifties or sixties in good health. The CDR3 DNA reads TGTGCCAGCAGTTATCCTAGACTAGCGGGAGAAGGCTCCTACGAGCAGTACTTC. Translation gives CASSYPRLAGEGSYEQYF.